These 5 T cell receptor beta chains came from one sample sequenced in a study of naive and memory T cell subsets. These TCRs' antigens remain unknown. Study-wide results and limits: A few larger clonotypes appeared in naive repertoires, especially CD8, possibly memory cells re-expressing CD45RA.

Both TRBC1 and TRBC2 were covered by a beta constant-region primer of two equimolar oligonucleotides. Ligated cDNA was amplified by four rounds of PCR with nested alpha and beta constant-region primers and SP2. TCRdb re-called the UMI-ligation and nested PCR reads with MiXCR, one entry per CDR3 protein. The sample shows around 140,000 distinct CDR3 sequences, approximately 21% of them seen only once. The sample was naive CD8+ T cells from blood. The receptor source for this set is a human donor in good health.

The sample holds a few counts of this clonotype. The chain is built from TRBV6-5 and TRBJ1-4; possible D gene TRBD1, 6 bases. This CDR3 has 17 residues. Germline V gene lookup returns CDR1 MNHEY and CDR2 SVGAGI. V shed 0 bases and J shed 4 bases, with 15 bases lying between them. The CDR3 DNA reads as TGTGCCAGCAGTTACTCTGGGGGCTCGATACTTAATGAAAAACTGTTTTTT. Protein product: CASSYSGGSILNEKLFF.

This clonotype was seen a handful of times. The chain has TRBV28 and TRBJ2-3; D is perhaps TRBD2 (5 bases). Trimming removed 7 bases from V and 2 bases from J, with 16 bases in between. There are 15 residues in the CDR3. From germline, CDR1 is MDHEN and CDR2 SYDVKM. The CDR3 sequence: CASTSGVGVTDTQYF. CDR3 coding DNA: TGTGCCAGCACCTCCGGGGTCGGGGTCACAGATACGCAGTATTTT.

This clonotype has more than one count but fewer than ten. The chain recombines TRBV28 with TRBJ2-1; D may be TRBD2 (6 bases). The CDR3 extends over 13 amino acids. V lost 5 bases and J 13 bases, leaving 18 bases between the germline ends. The V gene's germline CDR1 is MDHEN and CDR2 SYDVKM. The CDR3 DNA reads as TGTGCCAGCAGTGGGGACTGGGTCGTCTTTCAGTTCTTC. Protein sequence: CASSGDWVVFQFF. Using reference TRBV28 and TRBJ2-1 for the parts outside the CDR3, the full variable domain is DVKVTQSSRYLVKRTGEKVFLECVQDMDHENMFWYRQDPGLGLRLIYFSYDVKMKEKGDIPEGYSVSREKKERFSLILESASTNQTSMYLCASSGDWVVFQFFGPGTRLTVL.

V usage is TRBV7-6 and J usage is TRBJ2-1, with D perhaps being TRBD1 or TRBD2 (5 bases each). The V gene's germline CDR1 is SGHVS and CDR2 FNYEAQ. CDR3 length: 17 residues. V was trimmed by 5 bases and J by 7 bases, leaving 24 bases between them. The CDR3 region is CASSVTSSGTELNEQFF. Written as DNA, the CDR3 is TGTGCCAGCAGCGTGACCTCCTCCGGGACGGAGTTGAATGAGCAGTTCTTC.

This clonotype has more than one count but fewer than ten. The chain links TRBV30 to TRBJ2-7; 11 nucleotides agree with TRBD2. There are 12 residues in the CDR3. The germline gives CDR1 GTSNPN, CDR2 SVGIG (reference sequence). The CDR3 DNA sequence: TGTGCTTGGGGACTAGCGGACTACGAGCAGTACTTC. Encoded protein: CAWGLADYEQYF.